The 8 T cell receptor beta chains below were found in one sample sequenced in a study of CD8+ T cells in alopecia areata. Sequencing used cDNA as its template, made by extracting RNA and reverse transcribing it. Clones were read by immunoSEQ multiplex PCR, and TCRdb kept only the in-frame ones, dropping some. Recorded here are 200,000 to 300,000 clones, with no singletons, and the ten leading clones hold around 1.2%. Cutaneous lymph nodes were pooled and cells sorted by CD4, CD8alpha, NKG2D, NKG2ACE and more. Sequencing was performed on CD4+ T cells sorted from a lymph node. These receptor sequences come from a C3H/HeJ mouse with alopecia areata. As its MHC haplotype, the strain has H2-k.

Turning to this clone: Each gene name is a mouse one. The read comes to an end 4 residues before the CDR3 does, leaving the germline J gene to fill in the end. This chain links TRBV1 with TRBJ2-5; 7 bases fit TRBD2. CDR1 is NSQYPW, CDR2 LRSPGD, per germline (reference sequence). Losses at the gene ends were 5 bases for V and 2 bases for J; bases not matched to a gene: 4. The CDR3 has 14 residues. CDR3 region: CTCSPGGVQDTQYF. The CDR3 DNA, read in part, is TGCACCTGCAGTCCCGGGGGGGTCCAAGAC.

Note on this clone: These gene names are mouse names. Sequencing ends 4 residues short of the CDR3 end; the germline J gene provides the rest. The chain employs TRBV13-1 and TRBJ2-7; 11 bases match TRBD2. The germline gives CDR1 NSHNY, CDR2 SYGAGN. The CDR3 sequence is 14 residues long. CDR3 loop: CASKPTGGAYEQYF. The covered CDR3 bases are TGTGCCAGCAAACCAACTGGGGGGGCTTAT.

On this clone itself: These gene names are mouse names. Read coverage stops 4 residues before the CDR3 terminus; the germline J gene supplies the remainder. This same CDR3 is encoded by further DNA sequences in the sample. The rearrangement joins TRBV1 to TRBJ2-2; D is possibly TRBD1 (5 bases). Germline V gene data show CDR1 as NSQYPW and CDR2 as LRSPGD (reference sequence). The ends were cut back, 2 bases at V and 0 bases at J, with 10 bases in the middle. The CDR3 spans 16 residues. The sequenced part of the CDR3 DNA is TGCACCTGCAGTGCACCCGGACAAGCAAACACCGGG. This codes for CTCSAPGQANTG. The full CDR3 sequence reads CTCSAPGQANTGQLYF.

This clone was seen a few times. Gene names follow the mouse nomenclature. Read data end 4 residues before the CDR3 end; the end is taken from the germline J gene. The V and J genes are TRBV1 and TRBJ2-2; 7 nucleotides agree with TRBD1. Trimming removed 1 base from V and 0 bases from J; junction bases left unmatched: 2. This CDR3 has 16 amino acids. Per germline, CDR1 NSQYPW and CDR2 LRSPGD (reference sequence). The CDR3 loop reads CTCSAVDRANTGQLYF. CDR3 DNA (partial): TGCACCTGCAGTGCAGTTGACAGGGCAAACACCGGG.

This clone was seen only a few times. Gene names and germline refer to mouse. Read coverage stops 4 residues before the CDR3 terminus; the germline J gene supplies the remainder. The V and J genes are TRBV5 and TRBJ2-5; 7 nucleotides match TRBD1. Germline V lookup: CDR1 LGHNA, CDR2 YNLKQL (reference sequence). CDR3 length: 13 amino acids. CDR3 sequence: CASSQGRGDTQYF. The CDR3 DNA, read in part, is TGTGCCAGCAGCCAAGGCAGGGGGGAC.

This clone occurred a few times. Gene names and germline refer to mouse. The CDR3 here is CASSPRGGGAETLYF. CDR3 DNA (partial): TGTGCCAGCAGTCCCAGGGGAGGCGGTGCAGAA. J is TRBJ2-3 and V is TRBV13-1; possibly TRBD1 for D (6 bases). The read comes to an end 4 residues before the CDR3 does, leaving the germline J gene to fill in the end. V lost 4 bases and J 1 base, leaving 13 bases between the germline ends. Germline-derived CDR1 and CDR2 are NSHNY and SYGAGN. The CDR3 runs to 15 residues.

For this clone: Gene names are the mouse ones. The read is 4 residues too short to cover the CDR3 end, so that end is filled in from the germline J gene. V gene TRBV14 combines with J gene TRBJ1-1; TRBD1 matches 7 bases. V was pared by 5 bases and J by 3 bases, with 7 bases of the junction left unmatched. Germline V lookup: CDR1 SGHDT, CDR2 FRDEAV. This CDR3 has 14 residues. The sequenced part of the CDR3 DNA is TGTGCCAGCAGCTCCGGGACAGTGGACACA. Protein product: CASSSGTVDT. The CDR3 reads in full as CASSSGTVDTEVFF.

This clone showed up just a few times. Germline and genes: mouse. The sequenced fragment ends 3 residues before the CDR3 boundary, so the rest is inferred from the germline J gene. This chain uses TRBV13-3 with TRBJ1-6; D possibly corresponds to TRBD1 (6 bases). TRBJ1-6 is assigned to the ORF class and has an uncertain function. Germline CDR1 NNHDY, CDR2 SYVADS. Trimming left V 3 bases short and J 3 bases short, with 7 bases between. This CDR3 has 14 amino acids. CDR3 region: CASSARGYNSPLYF. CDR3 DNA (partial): TGTGCCAGCAGTGCCAGGGGCTATAATTCGCCC.